The 15 T cell receptor beta chains below come from one sample, sequenced in a study of regulatory T cells in long-lasting Graves disease. Arm-PCR of CDR3 regions with iRepertoire HTBI primers generated TCR beta libraries. TCRdb ran MiXCR on the multiplex PCR reads and lists one entry per CDR3 protein. The table records 530,000 or so distinct CDR3 sequences, around 15% of them present only once. Time point indicated: newly diagnosed GD, antithyroid drugs for less than 3 months. There was RNA extracted from PBMCs, and the TCR library was made from it. This sample was also put to use in a study of T cells in Graves' hyperthyroidism and ophthalmopathy.

Sequencing used peripheral blood mononuclear cells (PBMCs), obtained at new diagnosis, from a patient treated with antithyroid drugs. These receptors all stem from a man aged 18-30 years with Graves disease.

The J gene is TRBJ2-3, the V gene TRBV18; D is undetermined. The last part of the DNA fits TRBJ2-1 better; the J call may be wrong. The V gene's germline CDR1 is KGHSH and CDR2 LQKENI. CDR3 size: 16 residues. This CDR3 is CASSPFSDLNVNEQFF. CDR3 sequence (DNA): TGTGCCAGCTCACCCTTCAGTGATTTGAATGTCAATGAGCAGTTCTTC.

This clonotype was seen a handful of times. The chain combines TRBV30 with TRBJ2-5; no clear D gene. Germline assignment: CDR1 GTSNPN and CDR2 SVGIG (reference sequence). Trimming removed 0 bases at V and 5 bases at J, with 10 bases between. The CDR3 is made up of 13 amino acids. This chain's CDR3 is CAWSVASFETQYF. In DNA, the CDR3 is TGTGCCTGGAGTGTAGCTTCTTTCGAGACCCAGTACTTC.

This clonotype was counted between two and nine times. One junction end does not reproduce the germline sequence, and a read error may be involved. The chain couples TRBV11-2 to TRBJ2-1; 10 bases are a match to TRBD2. CDR3 length: 16 residues. Looked up from germline, CDR1 is SGHAT and CDR2 is FQNNGV. The CDR3 reads CASSLNRLAGVNEQLF. DNA of the CDR3: TGTGCCAGCAGCTTAAATCGTCTAGCGGGAGTAAATGAGCAGCTCTTC.

This clonotype has a count of ten or more. The chain carries TRBV12-3 or TRBV12-4 and TRBJ2-3; D unresolved. V lost 5 bases and J lost 1, with 4 bases in between. The CDR3 contains 12 residues. For the CDR3, the DNA is TGTGCCAGCAGTATCCGCACAGATACGCAGTATTTT. Protein: CASSIRTDTQYF.

With respect to this clonotype: A read error likely explains this, since a far larger clone differs by one base. This rearrangement joins TRBV6-5 to TRBJ2-5; D is unresolved. The germline V gene has CDR1 MNHEY and CDR2 SVGAGI. This CDR3 is 13 amino acids long. The germline V and J ends were trimmed by 2 bases and 11 bases, with 15 bases remaining between them. The CDR3 nucleotides are TGTGCCAGCAGTTACGGGGAAGGCAATGAGCAGTACTTC. Residues: CASSYGEGNEQYF.

The CDR3 nucleotides read TGCAGTGCTTCCCCCCCCGAGAACTATGGCTACACCTTC. Its translation: CSASPPENYGYTF. The rearrangement joins TRBV20-1 to TRBJ1-2; no definite D call. V was cut by 5 bases and J by 2 bases, with 12 bases left in between. Germline V gene lookup returns CDR1 DFQATT and CDR2 SNEGSKA (reference sequence). The CDR3 extends over 13 amino acids.

This clonotype turned up a few times. This chain links TRBV18 with TRBJ2-7, with a weak D call TRBD1 (5 bases). CDR3 length equals 14 residues. Germline CDR1 is KGHSH and CDR2 is LQKENI. V was cut by 5 bases and J by 2 bases, with 13 bases left in between. The CDR3 DNA sequence: TGTGCCAGCTCAGTACAGGACGGGCCCTACGAGCAGTACTTC. Amino acids: CASSVQDGPYEQYF. The full variable domain, in which reference TRBV18 and TRBJ2-7 provide the parts outside the CDR3, is NAGVMQNPRHLVRRRGQEARLRCSPMKGHSHVYWYRQLPEEGLKFMVYLQKENIIDESGMPKERFSAEFPKEGPSILRIQQVVRGDSAAYFCASSVQDGPYEQYFGPGTRLTVT.

In this sample, this clonotype turned up a few times. The V gene is TRBV29-1, the J gene TRBJ2-2; 11 nucleotides align to TRBD2. Per the germline V gene, CDR1 is SQVTM and CDR2 is ANQGSEA. V was pared by 4 bases and J by 1 base, with 2 bases of the junction left unmatched. The CDR3 extends over 15 amino acids. CDR3 sequence reads: CSVGGTSGNTGELFF. In DNA form, the CDR3 reads TGCAGCGTTGGTGGGACTAGCGGGAACACCGGGGAGCTGTTTTTT.

This clonotype was seen ten or more times. V usage is TRBV10-1 and J usage is TRBJ2-7; D is ambiguous. The CDR3 totals 10 residues. Per the germline V gene, CDR1 is WNHNN and CDR2 is SYGVQD (reference sequence). The CDR3 coding sequence is TGCGACCACATCCGGTACGAGCAGTACTTC. It yields the protein CDHIRYEQYF.

The table lists this clonotype with a few counts. The chain joins TRBV6-1 to TRBJ2-5; D call uncertain. V lost 5 bases to trimming and J lost 7 bases, with 8 bases between them. The CDR3 consists of 11 residues. Germline assignment: CDR1 MNHNS and CDR2 SASEGT. The CDR3 DNA reads as TGTGCCAGCAGTACTCTTACGACCCAGTACTTC. It encodes CASSTLTTQYF.

The sample holds many counts of this clonotype. V gene TRBV5-1 combines with J gene TRBJ2-5; 7 bases are a match to TRBD1. After removal of 4 bases from V and 3 bases from J, the junction contained 6 bases not matched to a gene. CDR1 and CDR2 from the germline V gene are SGHRS and YFSETQ. The CDR3 runs 14 residues. CDR3 bases: TGCGCCAGCAGCGGGATAACAGGGGAAGAGACCCAGTACTTC. This gives the protein CASSGITGEETQYF.

Notes on this clonotype: A read error is possible here, since a much larger clone lies one base away. A read error is likely, as this CDR3 ends without the conserved phenylalanine or tryptophan. The chain joins TRBV30 to TRBJ1-2; D gene ambiguous. CDR1 and CDR2 from the germline V gene are GTSNPN and SVGIG (reference sequence). V lost 2 bases, J lost 8 bases, and 15 bases lay in between. This CDR3 comprises 13 residues. The CDR3 protein is CAWSLQLSGGYTS. The CDR3 DNA is TGTGCCTGGAGTTTGCAGTTATCGGGAGGCTACACCTCC.

This clonotype was recorded at least ten times. This rearrangement joins TRBV7-9 to TRBJ2-4; possibly TRBD1 for D (6 bases). Trimming removed 5 bases from V and 0 bases from J, with 17 bases in between. The CDR3 has 17 residues. CDR1 is SEHNR, CDR2 FQNEAQ, per germline (reference sequence). CDR3 sequence: CASSARDTSLAKNIQYF. The CDR3 coding sequence is TGTGCCAGCAGCGCCCGGGACACCTCGCTAGCCAAAAACATTCAGTACTTC.

There are a few counts of this clonotype. The CDR3 coding sequence is TGCAGTGCTAGAGACCCCCGGAACCTACTCGAGCAGTACTTC. This translates into CSARDPRNLLEQYF. This chain joins TRBV20-1 and TRBJ2-7; no clear D. Germline V gives CDR1 DFQATT, CDR2 SNEGSKA (reference sequence). The CDR3 has 14 residues. Trimming took 0 bases from V and 6 from J, leaving 15 bases between them.

V gene TRBV27 combines with J gene TRBJ1-5; tentatively, D is TRBD1 (6 bases). CDR1 is MNHEY, CDR2 SMNVEV, per germline (reference sequence). CDR3 length equals 14 residues. Trimming pared 6 bases from V and 0 bases from J, leaving 9 bases between. CDR3 nucleotide sequence: TGTGCCAGCAGACAGGGTAATAGCAATCAGCCCCAGCATTTT. Its translation is CASRQGNSNQPQHF.